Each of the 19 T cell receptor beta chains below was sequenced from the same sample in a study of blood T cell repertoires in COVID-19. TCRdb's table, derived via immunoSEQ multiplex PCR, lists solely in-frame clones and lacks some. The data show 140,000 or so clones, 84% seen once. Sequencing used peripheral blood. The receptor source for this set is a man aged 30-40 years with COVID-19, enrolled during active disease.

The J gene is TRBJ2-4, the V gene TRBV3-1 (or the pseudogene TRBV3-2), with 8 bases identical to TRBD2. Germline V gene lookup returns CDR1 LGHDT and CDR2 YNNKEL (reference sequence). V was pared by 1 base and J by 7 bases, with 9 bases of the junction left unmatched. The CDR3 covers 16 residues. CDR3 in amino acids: CASSQVPTASGNIQYF. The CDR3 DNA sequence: TGTGCCAGCAGCCAAGTCCCCACTGCTAGCGGGAACATTCAGTACTTC.

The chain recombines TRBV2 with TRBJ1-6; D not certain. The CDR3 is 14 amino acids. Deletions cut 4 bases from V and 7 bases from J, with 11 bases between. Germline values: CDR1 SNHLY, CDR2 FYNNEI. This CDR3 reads CASSGTADNSPLHF. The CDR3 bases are TGTGCCAGCAGTGGCACAGCAGACAATTCACCCCTCCACTTT.

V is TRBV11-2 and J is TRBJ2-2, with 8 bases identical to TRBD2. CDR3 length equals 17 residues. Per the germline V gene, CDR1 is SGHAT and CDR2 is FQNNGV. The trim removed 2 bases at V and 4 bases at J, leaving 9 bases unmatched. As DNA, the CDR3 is TGTGCCAGCAGCTTACGGAGCGGGAGTTCGAGCACCGGGGAGCTGTTTTTT. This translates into CASSLRSGSSSTGELFF.

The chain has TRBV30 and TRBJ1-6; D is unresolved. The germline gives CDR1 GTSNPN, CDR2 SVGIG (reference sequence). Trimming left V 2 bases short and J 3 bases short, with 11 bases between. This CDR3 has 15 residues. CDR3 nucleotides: TGTGCCTGGAGTCCGGGAGGGCTCTATAATTCACCCCTCCACTTT. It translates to CAWSPGGLYNSPLHF.

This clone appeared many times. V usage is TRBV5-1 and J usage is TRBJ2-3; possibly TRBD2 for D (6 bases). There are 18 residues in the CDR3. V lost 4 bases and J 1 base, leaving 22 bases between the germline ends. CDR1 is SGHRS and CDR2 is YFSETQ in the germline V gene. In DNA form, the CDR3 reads TGCGCCAGCAGCCTGCCGGAGGGCTTGCCATCGGGCACAGATACGCAGTATTTT. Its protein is CASSLPEGLPSGTDTQYF.

The CDR3 is CTSSQETRAHLPSGNTIYF. DNA of the CDR3: TGCACCAGCAGCCAAGAAACCAGGGCTCACTTACCCTCTGGAAACACCATATATTTT. The rearrangement joins TRBV1 to TRBJ1-3; the D call TRBD1 from the table was never checked on the DNA. TRBV1 is marked as a pseudogene. CDR3 length: 19 amino acids.

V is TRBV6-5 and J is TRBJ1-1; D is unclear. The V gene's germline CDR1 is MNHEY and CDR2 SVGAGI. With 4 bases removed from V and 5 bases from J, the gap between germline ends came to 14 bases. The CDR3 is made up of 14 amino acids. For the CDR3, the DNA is TGTGCCAGCAGTTCTCACGAACGAGGTACTGAAGCTTTCTTT. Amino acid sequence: CASSSHERGTEAFF.

CDR3 residues: CASMGRETQYF. Written as DNA, the CDR3 is TGTGCCAGCATGGGCAGAGAGACCCAGTACTTC. The chain has TRBV2 and TRBJ2-5; D uncertain. The length of the CDR3 is 11 residues. The ends were cut back, 7 bases at V and 4 bases at J, with 7 bases in the middle. Germline values: CDR1 SNHLY, CDR2 FYNNEI.

The CDR3: CAISERGQGTEAFF. In nucleotides, the CDR3 is TGTGCCATCAGTGAAAGGGGACAGGGCACTGAAGCTTTCTTT. The V gene is TRBV10-3, the J gene TRBJ1-1; TRBD1 agrees at 9 bases. The V segment lost 3 bases and the J segment 4 bases; nucleotides outside the gene matches: 3. CDR3 length: 14 residues. Germline V gene sequence: CDR1 ENHRY, CDR2 SYGVKD.

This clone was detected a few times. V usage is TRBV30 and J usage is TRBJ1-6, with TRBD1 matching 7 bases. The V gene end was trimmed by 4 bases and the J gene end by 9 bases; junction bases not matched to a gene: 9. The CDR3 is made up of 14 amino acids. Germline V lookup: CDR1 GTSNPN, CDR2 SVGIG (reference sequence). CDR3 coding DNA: TGTGCCTGGACCCCCGTAGGGGGCACTTCACCCCTCCACTTT. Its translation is CAWTPVGGTSPLHF.

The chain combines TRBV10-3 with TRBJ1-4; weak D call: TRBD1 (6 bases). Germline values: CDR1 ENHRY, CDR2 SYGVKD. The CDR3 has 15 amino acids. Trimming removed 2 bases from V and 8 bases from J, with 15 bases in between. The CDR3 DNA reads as TGTGCCATCAGTGAGGGATCAGGGGATAGAGAAAAACTGTTTTTT. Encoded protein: CAISEGSGDREKLFF.

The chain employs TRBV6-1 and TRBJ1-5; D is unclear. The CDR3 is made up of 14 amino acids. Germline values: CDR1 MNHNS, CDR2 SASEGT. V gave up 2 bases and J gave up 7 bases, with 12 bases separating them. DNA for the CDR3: TGTGCCAGCAGTGAACGGGGATGGTCACAGCCCCAGCATTTT. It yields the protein CASSERGWSQPQHF.

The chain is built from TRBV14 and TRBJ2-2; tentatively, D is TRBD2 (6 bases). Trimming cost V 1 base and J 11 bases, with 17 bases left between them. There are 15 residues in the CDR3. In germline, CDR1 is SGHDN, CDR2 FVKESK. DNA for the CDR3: TGTGCCAGCAGCCAAGTGGGGGACTCGCGTCGTGAGCTGTTTTTT. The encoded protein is CASSQVGDSRRELFF.

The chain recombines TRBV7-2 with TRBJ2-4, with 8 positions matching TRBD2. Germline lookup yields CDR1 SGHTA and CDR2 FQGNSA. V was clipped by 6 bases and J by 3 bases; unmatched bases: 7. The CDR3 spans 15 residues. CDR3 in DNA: TGTGCCAGCAGTCAAGCGGGAGTAAGCAAAAACATTCAGTACTTC. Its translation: CASSQAGVSKNIQYF.

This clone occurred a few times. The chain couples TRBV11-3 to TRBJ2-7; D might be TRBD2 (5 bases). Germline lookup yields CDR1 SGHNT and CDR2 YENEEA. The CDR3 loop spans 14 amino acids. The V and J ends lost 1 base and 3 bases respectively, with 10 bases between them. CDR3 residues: CASSLVWRLYEQYF. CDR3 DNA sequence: TGTGCCAGCAGCTTAGTGTGGAGGCTCTACGAGCAGTACTTC.

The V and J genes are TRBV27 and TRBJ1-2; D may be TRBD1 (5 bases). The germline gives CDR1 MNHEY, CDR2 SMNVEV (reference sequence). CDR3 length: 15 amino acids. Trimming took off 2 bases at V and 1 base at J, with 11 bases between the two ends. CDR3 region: CASSLKPGFNYGYTF. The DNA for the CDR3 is TGTGCCAGCAGTTTAAAGCCAGGGTTTAACTATGGCTACACCTTC.

The CDR3 region is CASSDSGLAGLYEQYF. As DNA, the CDR3 is TGTGCCAGCAGTGATTCGGGACTAGCGGGCCTCTACGAGCAGTACTTC. V gene TRBV6-1 combines with J gene TRBJ2-7, with 12 bases aligning to TRBD2. The CDR3 sequence is 16 residues long. From germline, CDR1 is MNHNS and CDR2 SASEGT. The trim removed 3 bases at V and 3 bases at J, leaving 6 bases unmatched.

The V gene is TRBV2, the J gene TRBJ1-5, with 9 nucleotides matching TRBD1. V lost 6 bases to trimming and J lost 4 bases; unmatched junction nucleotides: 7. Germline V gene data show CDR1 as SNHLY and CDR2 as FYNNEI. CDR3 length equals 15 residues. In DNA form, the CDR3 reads TGTGCCAGCAGCGAGAGTGGACAGGGGAATCAGCCCCAGCATTTT. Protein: CASSESGQGNQPQHF. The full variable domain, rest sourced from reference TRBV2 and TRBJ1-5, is EPEVTQTPSHQVTQMGQEVILRCVPISNHLYFYWYRQILGQKVEFLVSFYNNEISEKSEIFDDQFSVERPDGSNFTLKIRSTKLEDSAMYFCASSESGQGNQPQHFGDGTRLSIL.

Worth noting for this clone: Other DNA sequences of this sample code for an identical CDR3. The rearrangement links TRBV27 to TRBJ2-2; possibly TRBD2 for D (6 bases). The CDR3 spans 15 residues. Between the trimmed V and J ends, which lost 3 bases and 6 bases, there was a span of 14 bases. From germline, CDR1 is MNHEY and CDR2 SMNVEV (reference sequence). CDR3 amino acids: CASSLGRGWAGELFF. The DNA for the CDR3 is TGTGCCAGCAGTTTGGGGCGGGGTTGGGCCGGGGAGCTGTTTTTT.